This T cell receptor beta chain was identified in a study of T cell responses to AZD1222 COVID-19 vaccine. Measured with immunoSEQ multiplex PCR; TCRdb has only the in-frame clones, and not every one. The sample shows under 80,000 clones, approximately 88% of them seen only once. Germline values: CDR1 SGHKS, CDR2 YYEKEE (reference sequence). The CDR3 consists of 14 residues. The V gene lost 0 bases and the J gene lost 4 bases, with 10 bases spanning the gap. General observations from the study: Dominant at 160-218 and 743-854, vaccine-associated CD4 TCRs also spanned spike. Unmutated variant regions are reportedly the target of nearly half of TCRs that are spike-specific. Clonal diversity was possibly underestimated, and white British individuals and females predominated among donors.

This clone was recorded only once. Its specificity is unknown. The chain combines TRBV5-5 with TRBJ1-1; a weak D match, TRBD1 (5 bases). The receptor was derived from an adult in good health. Material: peripheral blood, obtained on day 0 of AZD1222 vaccination. CDR3 loop: CASSLAGVSTEAFF. DNA for the CDR3: TGTGCCAGCAGCTTGGCGGGGGTGAGCACTGAAGCTTTCTTT.